This TCR beta chain was obtained from a study of pediatric ulcerative colitis. Overall study context: Several patients showed pancolitis and two showed left-sided colitis. Findings and caveats of the study: Rectal pinch biopsies may have included blood-derived T cells, especially in patients with overt colitis. All ulcerative colitis patients, but no controls, carried a couple of rectal clonotypes.

The rectum was sampled with one to two pinch biopsies at colonoscopy. Sequencing depth was up to 500,000 reads per sample. Clones were read by immunoSEQ multiplex PCR, and TCRdb kept only the in-frame ones, dropping some. Found here are about 22,000 clones, roughly two thirds of them singletons; the top ten hold around 16%. A remark on this clone: Its target is unknown.

Germline lookup yields CDR1 LNHDA and CDR2 SQIVND (reference sequence). The CDR3 consists of 15 residues. With V trimmed by 5 bases and J by 5 bases, 12 bases remained unmatched. The chain recombines TRBV19 with TRBJ2-7; the match to TRBD1 covers 7 bases. The specimen was gut tissue. The sequence was collected from a boy younger than 18 with severe ulcerative colitis. The DNA for the CDR3 is TGTGCCAGTAGTCCCCGGGACAGTCAGTTGGACGAGCAGTACTTC. Amino acids: CASSPRDSQLDEQYF. Full variable domain (outside the CDR3, taken from reference TRBV19 and TRBJ2-7): DGGITQSPKYLFRKEGQNVTLSCEQNLNHDAMYWYRQDPGQGLRLIYYSQIVNDFQKGDIAEGYSVSREKKESFPLTVTSAQKNPTAFYLCASSPRDSQLDEQYFGPGTRLTVT.